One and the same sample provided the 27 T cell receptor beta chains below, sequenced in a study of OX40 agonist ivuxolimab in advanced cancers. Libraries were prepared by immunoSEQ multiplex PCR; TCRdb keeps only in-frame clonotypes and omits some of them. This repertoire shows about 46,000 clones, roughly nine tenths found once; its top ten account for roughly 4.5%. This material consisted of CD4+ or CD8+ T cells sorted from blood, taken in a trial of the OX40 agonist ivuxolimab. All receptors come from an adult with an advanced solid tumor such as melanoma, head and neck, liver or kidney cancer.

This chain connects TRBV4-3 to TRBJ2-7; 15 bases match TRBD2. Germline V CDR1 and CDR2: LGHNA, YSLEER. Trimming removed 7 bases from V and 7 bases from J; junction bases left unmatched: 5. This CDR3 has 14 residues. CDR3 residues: CASTPGLAGGEQYF. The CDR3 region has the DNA TGCGCCAGCACCCCGGGACTAGCGGGAGGAGAGCAGTACTTC.

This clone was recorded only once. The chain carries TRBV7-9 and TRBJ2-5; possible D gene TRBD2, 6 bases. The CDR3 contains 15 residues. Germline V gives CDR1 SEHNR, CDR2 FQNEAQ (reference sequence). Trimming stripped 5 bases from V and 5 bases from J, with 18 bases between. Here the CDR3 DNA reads TGTGCCAGCAGCCTCAGGGTTGCGGCGGGGGAGACCCAGTACTTC. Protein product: CASSLRVAAGETQYF.

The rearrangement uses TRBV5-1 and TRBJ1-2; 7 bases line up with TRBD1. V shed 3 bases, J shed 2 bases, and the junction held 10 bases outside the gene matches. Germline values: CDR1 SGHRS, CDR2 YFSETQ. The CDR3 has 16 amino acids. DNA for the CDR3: TGCGCCAGCAGCTACGGGACAGCGGAATCGAACTATGGCTACACCTTC. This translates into CASSYGTAESNYGYTF.

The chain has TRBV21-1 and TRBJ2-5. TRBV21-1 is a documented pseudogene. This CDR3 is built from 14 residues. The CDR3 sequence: CASRTDLGQETQYF. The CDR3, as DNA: TGTGCCAGCAGGACGGACCTAGGCCAAGAGACCCAGTACTTC.

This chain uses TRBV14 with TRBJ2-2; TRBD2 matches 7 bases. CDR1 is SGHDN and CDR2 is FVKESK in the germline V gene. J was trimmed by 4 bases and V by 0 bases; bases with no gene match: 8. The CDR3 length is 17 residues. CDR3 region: CASSQDGPWTSTGELFF. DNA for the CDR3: TGTGCCAGCAGCCAAGACGGCCCCTGGACTAGCACCGGGGAGCTGTTTTTT.

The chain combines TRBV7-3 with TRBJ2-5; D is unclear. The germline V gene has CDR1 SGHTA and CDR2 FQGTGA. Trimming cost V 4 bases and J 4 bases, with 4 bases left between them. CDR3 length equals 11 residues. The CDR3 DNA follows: TGTGCCAGCAGCTCTGGAGAGACCCAGTACTTC. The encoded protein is CASSSGETQYF.

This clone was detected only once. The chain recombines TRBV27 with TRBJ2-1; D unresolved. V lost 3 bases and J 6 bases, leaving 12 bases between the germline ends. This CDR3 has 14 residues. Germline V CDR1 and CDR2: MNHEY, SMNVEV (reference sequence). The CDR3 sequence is CASSFSANSNEQFF. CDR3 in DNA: TGTGCCAGCAGTTTCAGCGCCAACTCCAATGAGCAGTTCTTC.

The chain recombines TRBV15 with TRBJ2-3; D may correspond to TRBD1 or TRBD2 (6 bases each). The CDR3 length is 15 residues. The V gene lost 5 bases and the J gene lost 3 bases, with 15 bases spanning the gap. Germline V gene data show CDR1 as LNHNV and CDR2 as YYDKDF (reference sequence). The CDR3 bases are TGTGCCACCAGCCTAAGGGGGGATTTTACAGATACGCAGTATTTT. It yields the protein CATSLRGDFTDTQYF.

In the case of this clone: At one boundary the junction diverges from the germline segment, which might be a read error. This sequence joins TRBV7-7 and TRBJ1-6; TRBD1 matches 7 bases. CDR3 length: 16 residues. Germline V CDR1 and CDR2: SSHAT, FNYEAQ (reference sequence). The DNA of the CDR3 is TGTGCTAGCAGCTTGGCTACAGGGGACGATAATTCACCCCTCCACTTT. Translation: CASSLATGDDNSPLHF.

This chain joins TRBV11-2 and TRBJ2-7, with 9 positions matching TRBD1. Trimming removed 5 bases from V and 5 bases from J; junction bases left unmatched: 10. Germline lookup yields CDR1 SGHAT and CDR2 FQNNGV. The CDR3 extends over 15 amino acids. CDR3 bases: TGTGCCAGCAGCCCACCGCGACAGGGGGTCCACGAGCAGTACTTC. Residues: CASSPPRQGVHEQYF.

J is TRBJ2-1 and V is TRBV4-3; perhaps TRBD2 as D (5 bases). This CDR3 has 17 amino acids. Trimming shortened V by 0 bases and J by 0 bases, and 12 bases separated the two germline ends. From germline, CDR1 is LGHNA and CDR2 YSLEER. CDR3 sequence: CASSQDFGLSSYNEQFF. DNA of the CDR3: TGCGCCAGCAGCCAAGATTTTGGACTTAGCTCCTACAATGAGCAGTTCTTC.

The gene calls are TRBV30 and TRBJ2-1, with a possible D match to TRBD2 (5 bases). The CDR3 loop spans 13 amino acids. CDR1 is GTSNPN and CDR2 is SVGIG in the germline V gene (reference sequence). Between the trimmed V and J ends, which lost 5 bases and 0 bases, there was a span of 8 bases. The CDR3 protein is CAWGLSSYNEQFF. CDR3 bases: TGTGCCTGGGGACTGAGCTCCTACAATGAGCAGTTCTTC.

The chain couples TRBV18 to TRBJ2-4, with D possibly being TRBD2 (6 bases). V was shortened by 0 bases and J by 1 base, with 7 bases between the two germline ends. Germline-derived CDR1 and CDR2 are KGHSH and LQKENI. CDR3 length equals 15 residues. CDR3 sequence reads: CASSPPGGAKNIQYF. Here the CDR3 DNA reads TGTGCCAGCTCACCACCAGGAGGGGCCAAAAACATTCAGTACTTC.

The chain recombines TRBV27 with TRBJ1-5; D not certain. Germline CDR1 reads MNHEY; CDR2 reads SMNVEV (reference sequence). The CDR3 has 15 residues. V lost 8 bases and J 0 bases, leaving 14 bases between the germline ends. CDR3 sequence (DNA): TGTGCCAGCGCCTCGTACAGCCTTAGCAATCAGCCCCAGCATTTT. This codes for CASASYSLSNQPQHF.

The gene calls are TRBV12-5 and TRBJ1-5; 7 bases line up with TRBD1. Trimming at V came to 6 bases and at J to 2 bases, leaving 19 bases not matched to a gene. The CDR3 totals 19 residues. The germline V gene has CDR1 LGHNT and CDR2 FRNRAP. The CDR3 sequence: CASGYPPGGGRSGNQPQHF. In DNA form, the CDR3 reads TGTGCTAGTGGGTACCCCCCAGGGGGGGGGAGGAGTGGCAATCAGCCCCAGCATTTT.

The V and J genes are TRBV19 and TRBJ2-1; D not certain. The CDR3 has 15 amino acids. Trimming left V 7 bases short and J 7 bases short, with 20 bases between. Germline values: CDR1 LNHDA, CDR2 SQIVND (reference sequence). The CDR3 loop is CASNPNVGLLNEQFF. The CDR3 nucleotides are TGTGCCAGTAACCCAAACGTCGGCCTTTTGAATGAGCAGTTCTTC.

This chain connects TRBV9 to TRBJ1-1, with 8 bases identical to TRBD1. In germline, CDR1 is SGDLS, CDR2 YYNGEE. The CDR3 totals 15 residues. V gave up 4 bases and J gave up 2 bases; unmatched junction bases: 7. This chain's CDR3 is CASSSGQAPNTEAFF. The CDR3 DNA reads TGTGCCAGCAGCTCGGGACAGGCTCCTAACACTGAAGCTTTCTTT. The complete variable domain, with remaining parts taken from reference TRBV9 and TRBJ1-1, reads DSGVTQTPKHLITATGQRVTLRCSPRSGDLSVYWYQQSLDQGLQFLIQYYNGEERAKGNILERFSAQQFPDLHSELNLSSLELGDSALYFCASSSGQAPNTEAFFGQGTRLTVV.

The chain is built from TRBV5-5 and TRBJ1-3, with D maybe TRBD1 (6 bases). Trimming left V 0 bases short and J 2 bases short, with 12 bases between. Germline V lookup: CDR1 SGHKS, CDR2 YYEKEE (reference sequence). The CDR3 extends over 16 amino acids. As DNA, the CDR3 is TGTGCCAGCAGCTTGGAACGGGGGGCAACTGGAAACACCATATATTTT. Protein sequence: CASSLERGATGNTIYF.

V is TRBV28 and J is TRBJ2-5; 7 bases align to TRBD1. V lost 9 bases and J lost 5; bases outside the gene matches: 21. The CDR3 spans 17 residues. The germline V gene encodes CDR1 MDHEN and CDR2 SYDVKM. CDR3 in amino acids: CASRVRDSFPTGETQYF. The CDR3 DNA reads TGTGCCAGTAGGGTTCGGGACAGCTTTCCAACGGGGGAGACCCAGTACTTC.

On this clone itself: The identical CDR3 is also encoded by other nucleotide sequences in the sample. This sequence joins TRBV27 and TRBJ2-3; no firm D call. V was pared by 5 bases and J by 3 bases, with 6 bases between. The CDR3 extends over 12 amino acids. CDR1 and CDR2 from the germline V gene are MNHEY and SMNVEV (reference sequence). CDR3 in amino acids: CASSHRTDTQYF. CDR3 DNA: TGTGCCAGCAGTCATCGAACAGATACGCAGTATTTT.

The CDR3 spells CASSVTTVAGELFF. The CDR3 coding sequence is TGTGCCAGCAGTGTTACGACAGTCGCGGGGGAGCTGTTTTTT. The chain recombines TRBV2 with TRBJ2-2; D is perhaps TRBD1 (5 bases). The CDR3 is 14 residues long. The V gene's germline CDR1 is SNHLY and CDR2 FYNNEI. V was trimmed by 4 bases and J by 8 bases, leaving 14 bases between them.

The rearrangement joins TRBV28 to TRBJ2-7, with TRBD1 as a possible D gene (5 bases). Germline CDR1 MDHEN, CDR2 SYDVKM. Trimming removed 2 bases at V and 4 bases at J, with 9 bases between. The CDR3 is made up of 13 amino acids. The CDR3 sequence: CASSLQGSYEQYF. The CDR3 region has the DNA TGTGCCAGCAGTTTACAGGGATCATACGAGCAGTACTTC.

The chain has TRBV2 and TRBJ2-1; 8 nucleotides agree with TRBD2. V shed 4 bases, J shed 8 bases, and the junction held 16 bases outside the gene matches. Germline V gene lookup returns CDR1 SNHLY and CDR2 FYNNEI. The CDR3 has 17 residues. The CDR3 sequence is CASSVPPGLGLMDEQFF. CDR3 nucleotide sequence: TGTGCCAGCAGTGTACCTCCGGGACTAGGACTTATGGATGAGCAGTTCTTC.

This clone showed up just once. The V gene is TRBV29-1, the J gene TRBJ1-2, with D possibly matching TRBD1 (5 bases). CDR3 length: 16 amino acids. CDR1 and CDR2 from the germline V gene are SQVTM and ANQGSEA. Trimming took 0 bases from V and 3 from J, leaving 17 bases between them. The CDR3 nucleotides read TGCAGCGTTGAAGATCTTCTGGGGACGGTTCACTATGGCTACACCTTC. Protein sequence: CSVEDLLGTVHYGYTF.

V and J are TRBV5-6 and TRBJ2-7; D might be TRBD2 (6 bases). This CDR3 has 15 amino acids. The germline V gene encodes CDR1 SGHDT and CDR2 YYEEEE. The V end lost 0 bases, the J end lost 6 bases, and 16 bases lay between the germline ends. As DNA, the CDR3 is TGTGCCAGCAGCTTGGACCTTCGGGGGATAGGCGAGCAGTACTTC. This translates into CASSLDLRGIGEQYF.

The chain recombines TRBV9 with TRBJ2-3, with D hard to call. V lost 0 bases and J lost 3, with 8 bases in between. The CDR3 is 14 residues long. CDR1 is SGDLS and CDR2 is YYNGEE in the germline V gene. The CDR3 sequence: CASSVELPTDTQYF. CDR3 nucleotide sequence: TGTGCCAGCAGCGTAGAACTGCCGACAGATACGCAGTATTTT.

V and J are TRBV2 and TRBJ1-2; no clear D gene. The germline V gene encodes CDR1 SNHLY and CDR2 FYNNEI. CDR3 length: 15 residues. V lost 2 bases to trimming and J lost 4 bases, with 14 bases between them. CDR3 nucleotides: TGTGCCAGCAGTGAATTTCGGACTTCGATCTATGGCTACACCTTC. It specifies CASSEFRTSIYGYTF.